This T cell receptor beta chain is drawn from a study of OX40 agonist ivuxolimab in advanced cancers. Whole-study context: An anti-OX40 (CD134) antibody with agonistic activity, ivuxolimab, was administered to patients. Three dose-escalation patients had partial responses: one with hepatocellular carcinoma and two with cutaneous melanoma.

Blood specimens came from baseline, cycle 4 day 1, and cycle 7 day 1. Germline V gives CDR1 SGHRS, CDR2 YFSETQ. This CDR3 contains 15 residues. Trimming took 1 base from V and 5 from J, leaving 13 bases between them. The protocol was immunoSEQ multiplex PCR, while the TCRdb copy is restricted to in-frame clones and leaves out a portion. Of about 50,000 clones in the sample, roughly 86% were seen once. This material consisted of CD4+ or CD8+ T cells sorted from blood, taken in a trial of the OX40 agonist ivuxolimab. The V call is TRBV5-1, the J call TRBJ2-1; D may match TRBD1 or TRBD2 (6 bases each). The receptor comes from an adult with an advanced solid tumor such as melanoma, head and neck, liver or kidney cancer. The CDR3 reads CASSLWGAPNNEQFF. DNA for the CDR3: TGCGCCAGCAGCTTGTGGGGGGCCCCAAACAATGAGCAGTTCTTC. The full variable domain, rest sourced from reference TRBV5-1 and TRBJ2-1, is KAGVTQTPRYLIKTRGQQVTLSCSPISGHRSVSWYQQTPGQGLQFLFEYFSETQRNKGNFPGRFSGRQFSNSRSEMNVSTLELGDSALYLCASSLWGAPNNEQFFGPGTRLTVL.